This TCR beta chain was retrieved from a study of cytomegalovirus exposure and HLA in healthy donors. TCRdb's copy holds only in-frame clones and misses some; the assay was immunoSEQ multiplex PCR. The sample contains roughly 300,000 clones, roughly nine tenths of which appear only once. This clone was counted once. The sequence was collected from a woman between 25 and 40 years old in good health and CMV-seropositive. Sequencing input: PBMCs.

The CDR3 region is CASSPNPGQGKSSYNEQFF. CDR3 bases: TGTGCCAGCAGCCCTAACCCGGGACAGGGTAAGAGCTCCTACAATGAGCAGTTCTTC. The chain joins TRBV7-3 to TRBJ2-1; 9 nucleotides match TRBD1. Trimming cost V 5 bases and J 0 bases; bases outside gene matches: 14. CDR1 is SGHTA and CDR2 is FQGTGA in the germline V gene. The CDR3 is 19 amino acids.